These 14 T cell receptor beta chains share one sample of origin, sequenced in a study of cytomegalovirus exposure and HLA in healthy donors. In the PCR, 60 Vbeta and 13 Jbeta primers were used. Generated by immunoSEQ multiplex PCR, the TCRdb table keeps only in-frame clones and is missing some. The sample has some 180,000 clones, around 77% seen once; the top ten hold under 2%. Input material: PBMCs. These receptors were obtained from a woman younger than 45 in good health and CMV-seronegative.

The genes are TRBV9 and TRBJ2-5; TRBD2 is a possible D gene (6 bases). The germline CDR1 and CDR2 sequences are SGDLS and YYNGEE. The CDR3 totals 16 residues. Trimming left V 3 bases short and J 5 bases short, with 20 bases between. The CDR3 reads CASSAQTKPREETQYF. The CDR3 DNA reads as TGTGCCAGCAGCGCACAGACAAAACCTCGGGAGGAGACCCAGTACTTC.

V and J are TRBV25-1 and TRBJ2-2; TRBD2 matches 10 bases. This CDR3 spans 15 amino acids. The V gene end was trimmed by 3 bases and the J gene end by 7 bases; junction bases not matched to a gene: 5. CDR1 and CDR2 from the germline V gene are MGHDK and SYGVNS. The CDR3 loop is CASSDSGGAFGELFF. Here the CDR3 DNA reads TGTGCCAGCAGTGACAGCGGGGGGGCCTTCGGGGAGCTGTTTTTT. Variable domain in full (rest from reference TRBV25-1 and TRBJ2-2): EADIYQTPRYLVIGTGKKITLECSQTMGHDKMYWYQQDPGMELHLIHYSYGVNSTEKGDLSSESTVSRIRTEHFPLTLESARPSHTSQYLCASSDSGGAFGELFFGEGSRLTVL.

The J gene is TRBJ1-2, the V gene TRBV19, with 7 nucleotides matching TRBD1. Germline V gives CDR1 LNHDA, CDR2 SQIVND (reference sequence). V was clipped by 4 bases and J by 3 bases; unmatched bases: 11. The CDR3 consists of 16 residues. In nucleotides, the CDR3 is TGTGCCAGTAGTAACTGGGACAGTGCAGGAGACTATGGCTACACCTTC. It specifies CASSNWDSAGDYGYTF.

This chain connects TRBV6-5 to TRBJ1-6, with 10 bases fitting TRBD1. With 8 bases clipped from V and 6 bases from J, the junction kept 4 bases outside the gene matches. CDR1 and CDR2 from the germline V gene are MNHEY and SVGAGI. The CDR3 extends over 14 amino acids. The CDR3 loop reads CASQRQGANSPLHF. In DNA form, the CDR3 reads TGTGCCAGCCAGAGACAGGGGGCTAATTCACCCCTCCACTTT.

This clone was counted once. V gene TRBV6-4 combines with J gene TRBJ2-1, with 7 bases aligning to TRBD2. V dropped 2 bases and J dropped 4; count of bases not matched to a gene: 5. The CDR3 runs to 15 residues. The germline CDR1 and CDR2 sequences are MRHNA and SNTAGT. This CDR3 reads CASSDDPSGYNEQFF. Here the CDR3 DNA reads TGTGCCAGCAGTGACGATCCTAGCGGATACAATGAGCAGTTCTTC.

J is TRBJ1-2 and V is TRBV7-2; D might be TRBD1 (5 bases). The CDR3 spans 16 residues. V lost 4 bases and J lost 8, with 23 bases in between. Germline V lookup: CDR1 SGHTA, CDR2 FQGNSA. The CDR3 nucleotides read TGTGCCAGCAGCTGGGGCCGTAGGAGCCGGGCAAAGGGCTACACCTTC. It specifies CASSWGRRSRAKGYTF.

With respect to this clone: Germline and junction disagree at one end, which may indicate a read error. The V call is TRBV6-6, the J call TRBJ2-7, with unresolved D. This CDR3 has 11 residues. In germline, CDR1 is MNHNY, CDR2 SVGAGI (reference sequence). CDR3 loop: CASSYSFEQYF. CDR3 in DNA: TGTGCCAGCAGTTACTCCTTCGAGCAGTACTTC.

The chain has TRBV9 and TRBJ2-7; D gene unclear. The CDR3 sequence is 14 residues long. The germline V gene encodes CDR1 SGDLS and CDR2 YYNGEE. V lost 2 bases to trimming and J lost 0 bases, with 9 bases between them. The DNA of the CDR3 is TGTGCCAGCAGCGTGGCATTCAACTCCTACGAGCAGTACTTC. Its protein is CASSVAFNSYEQYF.

This chain uses TRBV7-9 with TRBJ1-2; D is unresolved. V was shortened by 4 bases and J by 6 bases, with 18 bases between the two germline ends. Germline V gene data show CDR1 as SEHNR and CDR2 as FQNEAQ (reference sequence). The CDR3 length is 15 residues. The CDR3 coding sequence is TGTGCCAGCAGCTCCCTTGACCTAGCGCTTAATGGCTACACCTTC. Translation: CASSSLDLALNGYTF.

Here the CDR3 DNA reads TGCGCCAGCAGCCAAGTAGGTGAGGGTCGGAACTATGGCTACACCTTC. Translating gives CASSQVGEGRNYGYTF. This chain links TRBV4-1 with TRBJ1-2; D remains unclear. The CDR3 extends over 16 amino acids. The germline V gene encodes CDR1 MGHRA and CDR2 YSYEKL. V dropped 1 base and J dropped 2 bases, with 14 bases sitting between them.

This chain connects TRBV4-1 to TRBJ2-7; D ambiguous. With 0 bases removed from V and 9 bases from J, the gap between germline ends came to 12 bases. There are 13 residues in the CDR3. The germline V gene has CDR1 MGHRA and CDR2 YSYEKL. The CDR3 coding sequence is TGCGCCAGCAGCCAAGAGGTGATAGATGGGCAGTACTTC. It encodes CASSQEVIDGQYF.

V is TRBV25-1 and J is TRBJ2-5; 10 bases are a match to TRBD1. After removal of 5 bases from V and 5 bases from J, the junction contained 11 bases not matched to a gene. Per the germline V gene, CDR1 is MGHDK and CDR2 is SYGVNS. This CDR3 is 16 amino acids long. This CDR3 reads CASSQTGGAGGETQYF. CDR3 bases: TGTGCCAGCAGTCAGACAGGGGGCGCGGGTGGGGAGACCCAGTACTTC.

This clone was recorded once. The genes are TRBV6-5 and TRBJ2-3, with 8 bases that match TRBD2. CDR1 and CDR2 (germline): MNHEY, SVGAGI. The V gene end was trimmed by 6 bases and the J gene end by 2 bases; junction bases not matched to a gene: 4. The length of the CDR3 is 14 residues. The CDR3 reads CASRSGGNTDTQYF. CDR3 nucleotides: TGTGCCAGCAGGAGCGGGGGTAACACAGATACGCAGTATTTT.

A few counts support this clone. Additional DNA sequences in this sample encode the identical CDR3. V gene TRBV20-1 combines with J gene TRBJ2-7, with unresolved D. The germline V gene has CDR1 DFQATT and CDR2 SNEGSKA (reference sequence). The CDR3 consists of 11 residues. The V end was cut by 6 bases, the J end by 0 bases, with 6 bases between. CDR3 sequence reads: CSAPSSYEQYF. The CDR3 DNA sequence: TGCAGTGCCCCTAGCTCCTACGAGCAGTACTTC.